One sample yielded the 10 T cell receptor beta chains listed below, sequenced in a study of blood T cells in healthy people across ages. Using a J-beta primer mix together with a sample-barcoded 5' primer, a second PCR was run for about 6 to 11 cycles. TCRdb re-derived calls from the 5' RACE reads in MiXCR, one entry per CDR3 protein. This sample carries about 650,000 distinct CDR3 sequences, approximately 29% of them seen once, and the ten largest clones take 15% to 17%. Source material: blood. Every receptor here comes from a woman of 80 years or more in good health.

This clonotype was found many times. This chain uses TRBV28 with TRBJ2-7; 11 positions match TRBD1. CDR3 size: 14 residues. V trimming: 7 bases; J trimming: 6 bases; junction bases outside the gene matches: 8. Germline values: CDR1 MDHEN, CDR2 SYDVKM. The CDR3 here is CASTPGTGGLEQYF. The CDR3 DNA follows: TGTGCCAGCACCCCCGGGACAGGGGGACTCGAGCAGTACTTC.

This clonotype was seen many times. CDR3 amino acids: CASSLGQGTLEQYF. CDR3 in DNA: TGCGCCAGCAGCCTAGGACAGGGGACCCTCGAGCAGTACTTC. The rearrangement uses TRBV4-1 and TRBJ2-7, with TRBD1 matching over 9 bases. Trimming at V came to 4 bases and at J to 6 bases, leaving 7 bases not matched to a gene. CDR1 and CDR2 (germline): MGHRA, YSYEKL. CDR3 size: 14 residues.

This clonotype occurred many times. The chain has TRBV25-1 and TRBJ2-1; 7 bases are shared with TRBD1. The CDR3 covers 15 residues. The V gene end was trimmed by 4 bases and the J gene end by 7 bases; junction bases not matched to a gene: 10. Germline-derived CDR1 and CDR2 are MGHDK and SYGVNS. CDR3 coding DNA: TGTGCCAGCAGTGCAATGGGGACAGTGGTAAATGAGCAGTTCTTC. Translated: CASSAMGTVVNEQFF.

Notes on this clonotype: This clone may be a read error of a much larger clone one base away. The chain employs TRBV27 and TRBJ2-7; the match to TRBD2 covers 9 bases. Germline assignment: CDR1 MNHEY and CDR2 SMNVEV (reference sequence). CDR3 length equals 15 residues. With V trimmed by 5 bases and J by 7 bases, 12 bases remained unmatched. The DNA for the CDR3 is TGTGCCAGCAGTCTTACTAGCGGGTTCGTAGATGAGCAGTACTTC. Protein sequence: CASSLTSGFVDEQYF.

This clonotype was counted at least ten times. This chain links TRBV2 with TRBJ1-2, with D possibly being TRBD1 (5 bases). CDR1 and CDR2 (germline): SNHLY, FYNNEI. The CDR3 sequence is 14 residues long. Trimming removed 8 bases at V and 0 bases at J, with 13 bases between. CDR3: CASGREATNYGYTF. The CDR3 DNA follows: TGTGCCAGCGGCAGGGAAGCTACTAACTATGGCTACACCTTC.

This clonotype was detected ten times or more. The V and J genes are TRBV12-3 or TRBV12-4 and TRBJ1-2, with TRBD1 identical over 10 bases. The V segment lost 1 base and the J segment 9 bases; nucleotides outside the gene matches: 5. The CDR3 covers 14 residues. In nucleotides, the CDR3 is TGTGCCAGCAGTTTAGGAGACAGGGGGCATAGCTACACCTTC. As protein: CASSLGDRGHSYTF.

About this clonotype itself: This may come from a read error, since a much larger clone is one base off. The rearrangement uses TRBV29-1 and TRBJ2-1, with D possibly TRBD1 on 7 matching bases. Trimming left V 6 bases short and J 8 bases short, with 20 bases between. Germline values: CDR1 SQVTM, CDR2 ANQGSEA. The CDR3 totals 14 residues. CDR3 DNA sequence: TGCAGCGTGTACGGGAGACAGGGAGGCGATGAGCAGTTCTTC. It codes for CSVYGRQGGDEQFF.

In this sample, this clonotype turned up a few times. The V call is TRBV5-1, the J call TRBJ2-5; D tentatively fits TRBD1 or TRBD2 (5 bases each). V gave up 0 bases and J gave up 0 bases, with 15 bases separating them. The CDR3 totals 17 residues. CDR1 SGHRS and CDR2 YFSETQ come from the germline V gene. The CDR3 sequence: CASSLVGTDPYQETQYF. The CDR3 DNA sequence: TGCGCCAGCAGCTTGGTTGGGACCGACCCGTACCAAGAGACCCAGTACTTC.

The table lists this clonotype with many counts. This sequence joins TRBV6-5 and TRBJ2-6; 7 bases map to TRBD1. This CDR3 comprises 16 residues. Germline V gene sequence: CDR1 MNHEY, CDR2 SVGAGI. Losses at the gene ends were 4 bases for V and 4 bases for J; bases not matched to a gene: 7. Written as DNA, the CDR3 is TGTGCCAGCAGTTCGACAGGGCGGTACGGGGCCAACGTCCTGACTTTC. Protein product: CASSSTGRYGANVLTF.

This clonotype has at least ten counts. This rearrangement joins TRBV20-1 to TRBJ1-6; no clear D. Deletions cut 1 base from V and 7 bases from J, with 8 bases between. Germline V gene sequence: CDR1 DFQATT, CDR2 SNEGSKA (reference sequence). There are 13 residues in the CDR3. The CDR3 bases are TGCAGTGCTAGAGGGAGGGCAAATTCACCCCTCCACTTT. It is translated as CSARGRANSPLHF.